The clone carrying this T cell receptor beta chain appeared a few times. Its target is not known. The purity of all sorted populations exceeded 95%. This sample stems from a study of beta chain features in type 1 diabetes. Study outcomes and limitations: The study found fewer insertions and more deletions at VDJ junctions in type 1 diabetes patients. PCR might favor shorter templates, equally in patients and controls. Type 1 diabetes patients had TCRB CDR3s that were shorter (moderately but significantly so) in all four CD4+ subsets.

Expressed TCRB transcripts were sequenced because the entire RNA isolate underwent reverse transcription. TCRdb's table, derived via immunoSEQ multiplex PCR, lists solely in-frame clones and lacks some. The sample consists of about 340,000 clones, about a tenth of them appearing once. The length of the CDR3 is 13 residues. CDR1 SQVTM and CDR2 ANQGSEA come from the germline V gene. The V end lost 4 bases, the J end lost 3 bases, and 12 bases lay between the germline ends. The rearrangement uses TRBV29-1 and TRBJ1-2; tentative D call: TRBD1 (5 bases). The source of this sequence is a man aged 30-40 years with type 1 diabetes. Material for sequencing was central memory CD4+ T cells from blood. The CDR3 spells CSVAGGMDYGYTF. The CDR3 DNA reads as TGCAGCGTTGCCGGGGGTATGGACTATGGCTACACCTTC.